Shown below are 14 T cell receptor beta chains from a single sample sequenced in a study of shared clonotypes between healthy human individuals. The method was immunoSEQ multiplex PCR; TCRdb's version includes in-frame clones alone and lacks a portion of them. The repertoire consists of around 2.1 million clones, with approximately 96% occurring once and the leading ten covering around 0.13%. The sequencing sample was made of naive CD4+ T cells sorted from blood. The subset: CD45RA+ positively selected. All receptors derive from a man between 18 and 35 years old in good health.

This chain connects TRBV4-3 to TRBJ1-2; tentative D call: TRBD1 (5 bases). The V and J ends lost 0 bases and 4 bases respectively, with 9 bases between them. This CDR3 comprises 14 residues. Germline V gene lookup returns CDR1 LGHNA and CDR2 YSLEER. The CDR3 spells CASSQDIGGYGYTF. The CDR3 DNA reads TGCGCCAGCAGCCAAGATATCGGGGGCTATGGCTACACCTTC.

The V and J genes are TRBV5-1 and TRBJ2-7; 8 nucleotides align to TRBD2. The V gene's germline CDR1 is SGHRS and CDR2 YFSETQ. CDR3 length equals 15 residues. After removal of 0 bases from V and 2 bases from J, the junction contained 4 bases not matched to a gene. The CDR3, as DNA: TGCGCCAGCAGCTTGGCGATAGCGGGACCCTACGAGCAGTACTTC. Translating it yields CASSLAIAGPYEQYF.

CDR3 in amino acids: CASSPGLAFRPDTQYF. The DNA of the CDR3 is TGCGCCAGCAGCCCGGGACTAGCGTTTCGGCCAGATACGCAGTATTTT. The J gene is TRBJ2-3, the V gene TRBV5-1, with 10 bases that match TRBD2. The CDR3 has 16 residues. CDR1 and CDR2 (germline): SGHRS, YFSETQ. V was clipped by 4 bases and J by 4 bases; unmatched bases: 9.

This chain connects TRBV6-6 to TRBJ2-2; D perhaps matches TRBD1 (5 bases). CDR3 length: 16 residues. With 9 bases removed from V and 2 bases from J, the gap between germline ends came to 19 bases. CDR1 is MNHNY, CDR2 SVGAGI, per germline (reference sequence). As DNA, the CDR3 is TGTGCCAGTACTTCGTACCTGACAGAAAACACCGGGGAGCTGTTTTTT. Its translation is CASTSYLTENTGELFF.

The DNA for the CDR3 is TGCAGCGTCGACCTTGCTGATACGCAGTATTTT. It translates to CSVDLADTQYF. The chain links TRBV29-1 to TRBJ2-3; no clear D gene. Per germline, CDR1 SQVTM and CDR2 ANQGSEA. The length of the CDR3 is 11 residues. V was cut by 6 bases and J by 6 bases, with 10 bases left in between.

The V and J genes are TRBV11-3 and TRBJ1-3; D is uncertain. The CDR3 has 16 residues. Trimming took off 6 bases at V and 0 bases at J, with 15 bases between the two ends. Germline loops: CDR1 SGHNT, CDR2 YENEEA. CDR3 sequence (DNA): TGTGCCAGCAGTCACGAGAGGGCTAGCTCTGGAAACACCATATATTTT. It yields the protein CASSHERASSGNTIYF.

The V call is TRBV6-6, the J call TRBJ2-7; unclear D gene. Trimming cost V 6 bases and J 6 bases, with 12 bases left between them. The CDR3 covers 12 residues. CDR1 is MNHNY, CDR2 SVGAGI, per germline (reference sequence). The CDR3: CASRTPLGEQYF. The DNA of the CDR3 is TGTGCCAGCAGAACCCCTCTGGGCGAGCAGTACTTC.

The rearrangement joins TRBV5-1 to TRBJ2-7; 9 bases agree with TRBD2. Looked up from germline, CDR1 is SGHRS and CDR2 is YFSETQ. V lost 4 bases, J lost 7 bases, and 12 bases stayed unmatched. The CDR3 consists of 15 residues. Here the CDR3 reads CASSVSSGKVLEQYF. CDR3 in DNA: TGCGCCAGCAGCGTGTCTAGCGGGAAAGTGCTGGAGCAGTACTTC.

The DNA of the CDR3 is TGTGCCAGCAGACCAGGGACCCAAGAGACCCAGTACTTC. The encoded protein is CASRPGTQETQYF. V gene TRBV6-5 combines with J gene TRBJ2-5; D tentatively reads TRBD1 or TRBD2 (5 bases each). This CDR3 region has 13 residues. The V end lost 6 bases, the J end lost 1 base, and 9 bases lay between the germline ends. Per germline, CDR1 MNHEY and CDR2 SVGAGI.

The chain employs TRBV19 and TRBJ1-2; TRBD1 is a possible D gene (5 bases). This CDR3 spans 14 amino acids. CDR1 LNHDA and CDR2 SQIVND come from the germline V gene (reference sequence). V lost 7 bases and J 1 base, leaving 13 bases between the germline ends. The CDR3 reads CASTAGVINYGYTF. The CDR3 nucleotides read TGTGCCAGTACGGCGGGGGTTATTAACTATGGCTACACCTTC.

This chain uses TRBV4-1 with TRBJ2-2, with a tentative D call TRBD1 (5 bases). V was pared by 1 base and J by 5 bases, with 20 bases between. Germline-derived CDR1 and CDR2 are MGHRA and YSYEKL. CDR3 length: 18 amino acids. The CDR3 region is CASSQVPATWGPTGELFF. CDR3 nucleotides: TGCGCCAGCAGCCAAGTCCCCGCAACATGGGGCCCAACCGGGGAGCTGTTTTTT.

This chain joins TRBV4-2 and TRBJ1-6; 7 nucleotides match TRBD1. The CDR3 is 19 residues long. The germline gives CDR1 LGHNA, CDR2 YNFKEQ. J lost 0 bases, V lost 0 bases, and 8 bases had no gene match. The CDR3: CASSQDPPGGSSYNSPLHF. The CDR3 region has the DNA TGTGCCAGCAGCCAAGACCCCCCAGGGGGAAGCTCCTATAATTCACCCCTCCACTTT.

The rearrangement joins TRBV10-3 to TRBJ2-7; no firm D call. This CDR3 spans 13 amino acids. Germline V CDR1 and CDR2: ENHRY, SYGVKD. V gave up 5 bases and J gave up 5 bases, with 13 bases separating them. The CDR3, as DNA: TGTGCCATCAGTAAACTCCAAGGAAACGAGCAGTACTTC. Translated, it gives CAISKLQGNEQYF.

CDR3 bases: TGTGCCATCAGTTGGACTAGCGGGAGCGATGAGCAGTTCTTC. As protein: CAISWTSGSDEQFF. The V call is TRBV10-3, the J call TRBJ2-1; 13 bases are a match to TRBD2. CDR1 and CDR2 (germline): ENHRY, SYGVKD. This CDR3 contains 14 residues. V lost 5 bases to trimming and J lost 8 bases; unmatched junction nucleotides: 3.